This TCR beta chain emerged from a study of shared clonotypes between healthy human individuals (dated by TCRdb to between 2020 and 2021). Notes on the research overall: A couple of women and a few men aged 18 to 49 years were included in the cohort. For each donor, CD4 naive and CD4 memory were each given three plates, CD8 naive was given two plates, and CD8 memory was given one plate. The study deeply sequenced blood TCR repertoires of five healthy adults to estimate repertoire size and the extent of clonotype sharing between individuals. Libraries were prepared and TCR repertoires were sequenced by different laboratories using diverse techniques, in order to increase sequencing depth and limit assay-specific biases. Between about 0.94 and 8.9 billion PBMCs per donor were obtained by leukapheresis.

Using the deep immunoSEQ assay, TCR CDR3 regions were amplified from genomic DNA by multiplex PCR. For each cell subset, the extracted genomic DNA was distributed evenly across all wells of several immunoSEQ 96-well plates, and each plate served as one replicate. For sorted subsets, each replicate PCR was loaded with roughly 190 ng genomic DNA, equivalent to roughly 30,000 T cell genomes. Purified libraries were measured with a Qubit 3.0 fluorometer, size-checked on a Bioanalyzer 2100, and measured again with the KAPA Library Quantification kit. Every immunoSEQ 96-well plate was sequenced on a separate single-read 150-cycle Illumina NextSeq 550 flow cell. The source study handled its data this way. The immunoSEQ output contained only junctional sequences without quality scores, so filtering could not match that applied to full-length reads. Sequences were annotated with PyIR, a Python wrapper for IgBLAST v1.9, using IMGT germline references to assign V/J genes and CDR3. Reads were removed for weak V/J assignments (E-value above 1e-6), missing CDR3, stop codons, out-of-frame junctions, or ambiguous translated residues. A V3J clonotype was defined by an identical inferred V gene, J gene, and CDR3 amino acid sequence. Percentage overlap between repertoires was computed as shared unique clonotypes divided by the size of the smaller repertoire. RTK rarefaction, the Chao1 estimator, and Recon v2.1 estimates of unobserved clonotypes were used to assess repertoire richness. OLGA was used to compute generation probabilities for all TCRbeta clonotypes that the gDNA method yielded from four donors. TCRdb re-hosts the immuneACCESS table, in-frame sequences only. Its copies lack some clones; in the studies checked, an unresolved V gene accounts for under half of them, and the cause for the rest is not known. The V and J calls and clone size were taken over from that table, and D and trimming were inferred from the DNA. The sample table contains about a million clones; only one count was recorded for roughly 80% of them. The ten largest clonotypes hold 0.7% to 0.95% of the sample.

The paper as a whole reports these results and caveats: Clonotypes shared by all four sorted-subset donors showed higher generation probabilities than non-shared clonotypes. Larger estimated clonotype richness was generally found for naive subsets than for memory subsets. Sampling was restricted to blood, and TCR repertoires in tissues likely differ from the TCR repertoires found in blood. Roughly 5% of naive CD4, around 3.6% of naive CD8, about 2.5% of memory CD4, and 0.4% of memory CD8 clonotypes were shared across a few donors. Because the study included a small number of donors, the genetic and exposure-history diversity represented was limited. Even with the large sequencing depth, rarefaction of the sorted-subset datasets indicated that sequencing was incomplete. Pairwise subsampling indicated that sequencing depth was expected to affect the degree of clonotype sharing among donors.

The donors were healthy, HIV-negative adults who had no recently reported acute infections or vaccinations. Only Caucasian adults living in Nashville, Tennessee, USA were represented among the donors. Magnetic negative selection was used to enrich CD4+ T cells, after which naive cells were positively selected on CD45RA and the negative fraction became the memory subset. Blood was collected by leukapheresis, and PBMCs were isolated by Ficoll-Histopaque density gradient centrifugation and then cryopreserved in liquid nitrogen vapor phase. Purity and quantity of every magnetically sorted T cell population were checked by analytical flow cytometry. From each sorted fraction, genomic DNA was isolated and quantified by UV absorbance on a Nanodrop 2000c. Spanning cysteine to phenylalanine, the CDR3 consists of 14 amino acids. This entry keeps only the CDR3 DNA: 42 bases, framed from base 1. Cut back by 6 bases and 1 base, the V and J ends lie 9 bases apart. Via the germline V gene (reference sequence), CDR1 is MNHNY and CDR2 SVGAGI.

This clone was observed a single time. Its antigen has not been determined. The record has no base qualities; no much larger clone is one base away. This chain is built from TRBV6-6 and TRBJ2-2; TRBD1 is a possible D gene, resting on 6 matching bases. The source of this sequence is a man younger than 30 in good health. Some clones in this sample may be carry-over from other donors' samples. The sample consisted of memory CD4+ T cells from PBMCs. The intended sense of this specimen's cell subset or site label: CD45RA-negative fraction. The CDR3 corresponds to CASRSGENTGELFF. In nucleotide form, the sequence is TGTGCCAGCAGATCAGGGGAGAACACCGGGGAGCTGTTTTTT.